These 14 T cell receptor beta chains were sequenced from one sample in a study of blood T cell repertoires in COVID-19. TCRdb's copy holds only in-frame clones and misses some; the assay was immunoSEQ multiplex PCR. The sample includes around 180,000 clones, roughly 70% of them seen just once. The sequencing input was peripheral blood. The receptors derive from a woman aged 80 or over with acute or convalescent COVID-19.

This clone turned up a few times. This chain links TRBV29-1 with TRBJ2-6; TRBD1 agrees at 9 bases. Trimming cost V 6 bases and J 0 bases; bases outside gene matches: 6. Germline V gene sequence: CDR1 SQVTM, CDR2 ANQGSEA. CDR3 length: 16 amino acids. The CDR3 is CSVTGTGNSGANVLTF. CDR3 nucleotide sequence: TGCAGCGTAACCGGGACAGGGAACTCTGGGGCCAACGTCCTGACTTTC.

The chain employs TRBV18 and TRBJ1-1; the D gene is possibly TRBD1 (5 bases). Germline values: CDR1 KGHSH, CDR2 LQKENI. This CDR3 spans 13 amino acids. Trimming took 5 bases from V and 1 from J, leaving 8 bases between them. The chain's CDR3 is CASSTGKNTEAFF. The CDR3, as DNA: TGTGCCAGCTCAACAGGAAAGAACACTGAAGCTTTCTTT.

The rearrangement uses TRBV10-3 and TRBJ2-7, with a tentative D call TRBD2 (5 bases). V gave up 4 bases and J gave up 3 bases, with 16 bases separating them. Germline CDR1 is ENHRY and CDR2 is SYGVKD. The CDR3 loop spans 15 amino acids. The CDR3 here is CAISGTSGDYYEQYF. Written as DNA, the CDR3 is TGTGCCATCAGTGGGACCTCGGGTGACTACTACGAGCAGTACTTC.

The chain uses TRBV7-2 and TRBJ2-7; 10 bases match TRBD2. This CDR3 spans 16 amino acids. Losses at the gene ends were 1 base for V and 0 bases for J; bases not matched to a gene: 3. Looked up from germline, CDR1 is SGHTA and CDR2 is FQGNSA. Here the CDR3 DNA reads TGTGCCAGCAGCTTAGGGCTAGCGGGGGCCTCCTACGAGCAGTACTTC. This codes for CASSLGLAGASYEQYF.

The chain couples TRBV5-4 to TRBJ2-5; 15 bases agree with TRBD2. With V trimmed by 1 base and J by 5 bases, 6 bases remained unmatched. CDR1 is SGHNT and CDR2 is YYREEE in the germline V gene (reference sequence). The CDR3 is 17 residues long. CDR3 residues: CASSLPLGTSGRETQYF. CDR3 nucleotides: TGTGCCAGCAGCTTGCCCCTGGGGACTAGCGGGAGGGAGACCCAGTACTTC. Full variable domain (missing parts from reference TRBV5-4 and TRBJ2-5): ETGVTQSPTHLIKTRGQQVTLRCSSQSGHNTVSWYQQALGQGPQFIFQYYREEENGRGNFPPRFSGLQFPNYSSELNVNALELDDSALYLCASSLPLGTSGRETQYFGPGTRLLVL.

The V and J genes are TRBV19 and TRBJ2-7; TRBD2 agrees at 10 bases. The CDR3 consists of 18 residues. Unmatched junction bases numbered 14, after V lost 4 bases and J lost 2 bases. The germline CDR1 and CDR2 sequences are LNHDA and SQIVND (reference sequence). Here the CDR3 reads CASSTAGSSSGRPYEQYF. The CDR3 DNA is TGTGCCAGTAGTACAGCCGGGTCGTCTAGCGGGAGACCCTACGAGCAGTACTTC.

The V and J genes are TRBV5-6 and TRBJ2-1; 8 nucleotides align to TRBD2. J was trimmed by 16 bases and V by 4 bases; bases with no gene match: 13. The CDR3 covers 13 residues. The germline V gene has CDR1 SGHDT and CDR2 YYEEEE. CDR3 bases: TGTGCCAGCAGCCACGTTGGGACTAGGCGTCTATTCTTC. Protein product: CASSHVGTRRLFF.

As for this clone: A much larger clone differs by one base, so this may be a read error. This sample includes further DNA sequences coding for the same CDR3. The chain recombines TRBV30 with TRBJ1-5; tentative D call: TRBD1 (5 bases). The V gene's germline CDR1 is GTSNPN and CDR2 SVGIG (reference sequence). There are 13 residues in the CDR3. The V and J ends lost 0 bases and 2 bases respectively, with 5 bases between them. CDR3 in amino acids: CAWSVRGNQPQHF. CDR3 bases: TGTGCCTGGAGTGTCAGGGGCAATCAGCCCCAGCATTTT.

The V call is TRBV24-1, the J call TRBJ2-1; the match to TRBD2 covers 10 bases. The CDR3 loop spans 14 amino acids. Germline assignment: CDR1 KGHDR and CDR2 SFDVKD. Trimming cost V 4 bases and J 13 bases; bases outside gene matches: 9. The CDR3 loop reads CATSETGTSDSQFF. The CDR3, as DNA: TGTGCCACCAGTGAGACCGGGACTAGCGATAGTCAGTTCTTC.

V and J are TRBV6-2 or TRBV6-3 and TRBJ2-7; 11 bases are a match to TRBD2. CDR3 length: 16 amino acids. Germline V gene data show CDR1 as MNHEY and CDR2 as SVGEGT. V shed 6 bases and J 1 base; nucleotides not matched to a gene: 8. This CDR3 is CASSPARLAGSYEQYF. CDR3 DNA sequence: TGTGCCAGCAGCCCTGCACGACTAGCGGGATCCTACGAGCAGTACTTC.

V gene TRBV10-2 combines with J gene TRBJ2-5; TRBD1 aligns across 8 bases. In germline, CDR1 is WSHSY, CDR2 SAAADI. This CDR3 spans 14 amino acids. Trimming at V came to 5 bases and at J to 7 bases, leaving 9 bases not matched to a gene. The CDR3 coding sequence is TGCGCCAGCAGTCCCTTCAGGGGGCTGGTGACCCAGTACTTC. The encoded protein is CASSPFRGLVTQYF.

The genes are TRBV24-1 and TRBJ2-1; D is possibly TRBD2 (5 bases). There are 15 residues in the CDR3. V was shortened by 3 bases and J by 0 bases, with 8 bases between the two germline ends. Germline-derived CDR1 and CDR2 are KGHDR and SFDVKD. CDR3 nucleotides: TGTGCCACCAGTGATGGCGGACTCTCCTACAATGAGCAGTTCTTC. This gives the protein CATSDGGLSYNEQFF.

J is TRBJ2-7 and V is TRBV10-1; D is unresolved. Germline CDR1 WNHNN, CDR2 SYGVQD (reference sequence). V shed 5 bases and J shed 2 bases, with 7 bases lying between them. The CDR3 is 12 residues long. CDR3 sequence (DNA): TGCGCCAGCAGTAAATCTACCTACGAGCAGTACTTC. Translated: CASSKSTYEQYF.

The chain joins TRBV29-1 to TRBJ1-4; D is unresolved. V lost 1 base and J lost 7, with 13 bases in between. CDR3 size: 14 residues. Germline V gives CDR1 SQVTM, CDR2 ANQGSEA. The CDR3 region is CSVEAPGSSEKLFF. CDR3 nucleotide sequence: TGCAGCGTTGAAGCTCCGGGGTCGAGTGAAAAACTGTTTTTT. The full variable domain, in which reference TRBV29-1 and TRBJ1-4 provide the parts outside the CDR3, is SAVISQKPSRDICQRGTSLTIQCQVDSQVTMMFWYRQQPGQSLTLIATANQGSEATYESGFVIDKFPISRPNLTFSTLTVSNMSPEDSSIYLCSVEAPGSSEKLFFGSGTQLSVL.